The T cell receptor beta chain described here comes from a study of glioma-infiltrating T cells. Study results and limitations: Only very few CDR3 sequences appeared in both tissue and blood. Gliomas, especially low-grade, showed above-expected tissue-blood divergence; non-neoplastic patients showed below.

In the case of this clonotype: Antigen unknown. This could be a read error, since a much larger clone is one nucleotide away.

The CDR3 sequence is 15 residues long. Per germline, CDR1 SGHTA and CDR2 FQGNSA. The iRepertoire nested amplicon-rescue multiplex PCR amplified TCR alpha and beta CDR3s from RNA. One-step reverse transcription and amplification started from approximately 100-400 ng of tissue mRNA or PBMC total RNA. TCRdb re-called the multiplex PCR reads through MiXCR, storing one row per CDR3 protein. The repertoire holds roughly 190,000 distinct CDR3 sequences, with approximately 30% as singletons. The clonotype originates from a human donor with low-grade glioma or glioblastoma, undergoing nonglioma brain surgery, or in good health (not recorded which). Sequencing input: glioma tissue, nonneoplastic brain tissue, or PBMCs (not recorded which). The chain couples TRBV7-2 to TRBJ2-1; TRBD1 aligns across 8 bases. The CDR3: CASSPPGQANNEQSF. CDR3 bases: TGTGCCAGCAGCCCTCCGGGACAGGCAAACAATGAGCAGTCCTTC.